These 5 T cell receptor beta chains share one sample of origin, sequenced in a study of blood T cell repertoires in COVID-19. The assay was immunoSEQ multiplex PCR, and TCRdb's table has in-frame clones only and misses some. This sample yields around 150,000 clones, of which about 80% are seen a single time; more than 3.5% belongs to the top ten. The specimen sequenced was peripheral blood. These receptors originate from a woman between 55 and 75 years old with acute or convalescent COVID-19.

The V gene is TRBV27, the J gene TRBJ1-1, with D perhaps TRBD1 (5 bases). Germline assignment: CDR1 MNHEY and CDR2 SMNVEV (reference sequence). V shed 3 bases and J shed 11 bases, with 16 bases lying between them. This CDR3 is built from 13 residues. This CDR3 is CASSLGGGGTAFF. The CDR3 DNA sequence: TGTGCCAGCAGTTTGGGGGGGGGAGGAACGGCTTTCTTT.

The chain has TRBV5-4 and TRBJ1-1, with D perhaps matching TRBD1 (5 bases). Germline values: CDR1 SGHNT, CDR2 YYREEE (reference sequence). The CDR3 contains 13 residues. V was trimmed by 4 bases and J by 3 bases, leaving 10 bases between them. The CDR3 region is CASSGDSDTEAFF. DNA of the CDR3: TGTGCCAGCAGCGGTGACAGTGACACTGAAGCTTTCTTT. Full variable domain (missing parts from reference TRBV5-4 and TRBJ1-1): ETGVTQSPTHLIKTRGQQVTLRCSSQSGHNTVSWYQQALGQGPQFIFQYYREEENGRGNFPPRFSGLQFPNYSSELNVNALELDDSALYLCASSGDSDTEAFFGQGTRLTVV.

The gene calls are TRBV7-9 and TRBJ2-2, with D possibly matching TRBD1 (6 bases). The CDR3 totals 16 residues. V was trimmed by 10 bases and J by 1 base, leaving 19 bases between them. Germline lookup yields CDR1 SEHNR and CDR2 FQNEAQ (reference sequence). The CDR3 nucleotides are TGTGCCATCTTACATACGGACAGACTGAACACCGGGGAGCTGTTTTTT. Its protein product is CAILHTDRLNTGELFF.

This sequence joins TRBV28 and TRBJ2-1, with TRBD1 as a possible D gene (6 bases). V was cut by 3 bases and J by 4 bases, with 16 bases left in between. Germline V gives CDR1 MDHEN, CDR2 SYDVKM. The CDR3 extends over 16 amino acids. CDR3 DNA sequence: TGTGCCAGCAGTTTTGGGTGGGGGCAGGTATACAATGAGCAGTTCTTC. Translated: CASSFGWGQVYNEQFF.

This clone was observed a few times. The genes are TRBV2 and TRBJ1-4; D perhaps matches TRBD1 (6 bases). The CDR3 has 16 residues. CDR1 and CDR2 from the germline V gene are SNHLY and FYNNEI. V was clipped by 4 bases and J by 1 base, with 13 bases between them. CDR3 region: CASSGRGHRTNEKLFF. The CDR3, as DNA: TGTGCCAGCAGTGGTCGGGGACACCGAACTAATGAAAAACTGTTTTTT.